This is a list of T cell receptor beta chains from one sample in a study of blood T cell repertoires in COVID-19. TCRdb's copy holds only in-frame clones and misses some; the assay was immunoSEQ multiplex PCR. The table lists around 72,000 clones, about 87% of them singletons. Material for sequencing was peripheral blood. These receptors were taken from an older woman with acute or convalescent COVID-19. The CDR3 runs from the conserved cysteine through the conserved F or W. The D gene is left open where the match is weak. Clone size is given for some rows only: seen once, a few or many times, or a class if the clone is expanded.

clone_size: -
v_call: TRBV7-7
j_call: TRBJ1-1
d_call: -
cdr3_nt: TGTGCTAGCAGCAAACAGGGGAACACTGAAGCTTTCTTT
cdr3_aa: CASSKQGNTEAFF

clone_size: -
v_call: TRBV6-6
j_call: TRBJ1-2
d_call: -
cdr3_nt: TGTGCCAGCAGTCCGTCCTGGTGGTACAGCTACGATGAATATGGCTACACCTTC
cdr3_aa: CASSPSWWYSYDEYGYTF

clone_size: -
v_call: TRBV15
j_call: TRBJ2-1
d_call: TRBD2
cdr3_nt: TGTGCCACCAGCAGAGGGCAGCGGGAGGGCTACAATGAGCAGTTCTTC
cdr3_aa: CATSRGQREGYNEQFF

clone_size: -
v_call: TRBV28
j_call: TRBJ1-5
d_call: TRBD1
cdr3_nt: TGTGCCAGCAGTGAGCTACCGGGACAGGATCTATCCAATCAGCCCCAGCATTTT
cdr3_aa: CASSELPGQDLSNQPQHF

clone_size: -
v_call: TRBV18
j_call: TRBJ1-1
d_call: TRBD1
cdr3_nt: TGTGCCAGCTCACACAGGACAGGTGGGGACACTGAAGCTTTCTTT
cdr3_aa: CASSHRTGGDTEAFF

clone_size: -
v_call: TRBV5-1
j_call: TRBJ1-2
d_call: -
cdr3_nt: TGCGCCAGCAGCTTGGGAGTGGGCTACACCTTC
cdr3_aa: CASSLGVGYTF

clone_size: -
v_call: TRBV19
j_call: TRBJ1-5
d_call: TRBD1
cdr3_nt: TGTGCCAGTAGTCAGCGACAGGGGTTTAATCAGCCCCAGCATTTT
cdr3_aa: CASSQRQGFNQPQHF

clone_size: -
v_call: TRBV11-3
j_call: TRBJ2-7
d_call: -
cdr3_nt: TGTGCCAGCAGCTTAGTAGGGGGTTCGGACGAGCAGTACTTC
cdr3_aa: CASSLVGGSDEQYF

clone_size: -
v_call: TRBV30
j_call: TRBJ2-2
d_call: -
cdr3_nt: TGTGCCTGGAGTGGGACAGTAAACACCGGGGAGCTGTTTTTT
cdr3_aa: CAWSGTVNTGELFF

clone_size: -
v_call: TRBV6-5
j_call: TRBJ2-1
d_call: TRBD2
cdr3_nt: TGTGCCACCTTAACGGGGGGCTCCTACAATGAGCAGTTCTTC
cdr3_aa: CATLTGGSYNEQFF

clone_size: -
v_call: TRBV28
j_call: TRBJ1-6
d_call: -
cdr3_nt: TGTGCCAGCAGTTTTGACGGCAGGGGTAATTCACCCCTCCACTTT
cdr3_aa: CASSFDGRGNSPLHF

clone_size: -
v_call: TRBV9
j_call: TRBJ2-7
d_call: -
cdr3_nt: TGTGCCAGCAGCGTAGGAGGCAGCCTCTACGAGCAGTACTTC
cdr3_aa: CASSVGGSLYEQYF

clone_size: -
v_call: TRBV7-8
j_call: TRBJ1-3
d_call: TRBD1
cdr3_nt: TGTGCCAGCAGCTCACCGGGACAGGGGGCAAGGGGAAACACCATATATTTT
cdr3_aa: CASSSPGQGARGNTIYF

clone_size: -
v_call: TRBV14
j_call: TRBJ2-3
d_call: TRBD2
cdr3_nt: TGTGCCAGCAGTCAAGAGTCTAGCGGGAGGGCCACAGATACGCAGTATTTT
cdr3_aa: CASSQESSGRATDTQYF

clone_size: -
v_call: TRBV6-2/TRBV6-3
j_call: TRBJ2-7
d_call: TRBD2
cdr3_nt: TGTGCCAGCAGCCCCTCGGCTAGCGGGAGGGCCTACGAGCAGTACTTC
cdr3_aa: CASSPSASGRAYEQYF

clone_size: -
v_call: TRBV19
j_call: TRBJ2-1
d_call: TRBD2
cdr3_nt: TGTGCCAGTAGGGGACTAGCGGGAATAATGAGTTCGCAGTTCTTC
cdr3_aa: CASRGLAGIMSSQFF

clone_size: -
v_call: TRBV6-5
j_call: TRBJ1-2
d_call: -
cdr3_nt: TGTGCCAGCAGTTTCGCGCAAGCCCACGGCTACACCTTC
cdr3_aa: CASSFAQAHGYTF

clone_size: -
v_call: TRBV11-3
j_call: TRBJ1-1
d_call: -
cdr3_nt: TGTGCCAGCAGTTTAGTACAGCAAGGTGAAGCTTTCTTT
cdr3_aa: CASSLVQQGEAFF

clone_size: -
v_call: TRBV13
j_call: TRBJ2-7
d_call: TRBD2
cdr3_nt: TGTGCCAGCAGCATACTTAGCGGGGGTACCTACGAGCAGTACTTC
cdr3_aa: CASSILSGGTYEQYF

clone_size: once
v_call: TRBV6-5
j_call: TRBJ2-3
d_call: -
cdr3_nt: TGTGCCAGCAGGGAGTATGATACGCAGTATTTT
cdr3_aa: CASREYDTQYF

clone_size: -
v_call: TRBV6-5
j_call: TRBJ1-1
d_call: -
cdr3_nt: TGTGCCAGCAGTTACGGGGGGGAGAACACTGAAGCTTTCTTT
cdr3_aa: CASSYGGENTEAFF

clone_size: few
v_call: TRBV4-1
j_call: TRBJ2-3
d_call: TRBD2
cdr3_nt: TGCGCCAGCAGCCAAGATCTGGGAGGTAGCGGGGGGCGCACAGATACGCAGTATTTT
cdr3_aa: CASSQDLGGSGGRTDTQYF

clone_size: -
v_call: TRBV6-1
j_call: TRBJ1-5
d_call: TRBD1
cdr3_nt: TGTGCCAGCAGTGAAAACAGGGGGAATCAGCCCCAGCATTTT
cdr3_aa: CASSENRGNQPQHF

clone_size: -
v_call: TRBV12-5
j_call: TRBJ2-5
d_call: -
cdr3_nt: TGTGCTAGTGGTTTGACGCAGGGACTCATGCAGACCCAGTACTTC
cdr3_aa: CASGLTQGLMQTQYF

clone_size: -
v_call: TRBV5-1
j_call: TRBJ1-5
d_call: -
cdr3_nt: TGCGCCAGCAGCCCATGGGGGGGCGAAGGCAATCAGCCCCAGCATTTT
cdr3_aa: CASSPWGGEGNQPQHF